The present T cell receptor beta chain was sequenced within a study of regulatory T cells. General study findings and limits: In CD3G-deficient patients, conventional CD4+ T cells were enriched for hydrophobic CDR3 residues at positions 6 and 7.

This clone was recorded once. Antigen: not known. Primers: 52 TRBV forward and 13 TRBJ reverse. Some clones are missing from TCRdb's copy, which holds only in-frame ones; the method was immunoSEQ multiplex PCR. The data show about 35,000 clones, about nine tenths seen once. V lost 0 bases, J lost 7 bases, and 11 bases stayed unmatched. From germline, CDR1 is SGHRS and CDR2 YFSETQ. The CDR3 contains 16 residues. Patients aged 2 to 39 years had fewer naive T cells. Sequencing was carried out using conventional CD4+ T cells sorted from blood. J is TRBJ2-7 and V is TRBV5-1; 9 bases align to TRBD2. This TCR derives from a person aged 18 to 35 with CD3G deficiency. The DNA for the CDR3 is TGCGCCAGCAGCTTGGGGTCGGTAGCGGGAGATAAAGAGCAGTACTTC. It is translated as CASSLGSVAGDKEQYF.